This T cell receptor (beta chain) is drawn from a study of cytomegalovirus exposure and HLA in healthy donors. Background on the study: An analysis done earlier identified around 100 million unique TCR beta sequences from 150 million to 200 million T cells.

Looked up from germline, CDR1 is SGHRS and CDR2 is YFSETQ. Trimming took off 5 bases at V and 2 bases at J, with 12 bases between the two ends. CDR3 length equals 14 residues. In its sample, this clone was seen a few times. Both 60 Vbeta primers and 13 Jbeta primers went into the PCR. The assay was immunoSEQ multiplex PCR, and TCRdb's table has in-frame clones only and misses some. The sample shows 120,000 or so clones, more than 15% of them seen only once. The receptor's source is a female donor in good health and CMV-seropositive. This chain uses TRBV5-1 with TRBJ2-3; the D gene is possibly TRBD2 (5 bases). The specimen was PBMCs. The CDR3 region is CASSMAGYTDTQYF. Here the CDR3 DNA reads TGCGCCAGCAGTATGGCGGGCTACACAGATACGCAGTATTTT.